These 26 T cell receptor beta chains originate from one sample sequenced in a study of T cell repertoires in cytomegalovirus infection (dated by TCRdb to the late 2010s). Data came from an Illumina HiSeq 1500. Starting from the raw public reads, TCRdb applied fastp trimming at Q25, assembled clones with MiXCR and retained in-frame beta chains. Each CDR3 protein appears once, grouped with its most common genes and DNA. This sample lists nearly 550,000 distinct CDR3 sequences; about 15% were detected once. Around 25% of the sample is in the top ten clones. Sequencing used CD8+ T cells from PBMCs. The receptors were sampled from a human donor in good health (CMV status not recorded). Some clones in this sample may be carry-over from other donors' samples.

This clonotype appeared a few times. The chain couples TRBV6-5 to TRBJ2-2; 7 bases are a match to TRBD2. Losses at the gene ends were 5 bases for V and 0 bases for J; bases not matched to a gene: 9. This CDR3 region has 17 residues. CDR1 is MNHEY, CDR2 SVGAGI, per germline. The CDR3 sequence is CASSDWREGPNTGELFF. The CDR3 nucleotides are TGTGCCAGCAGTGACTGGAGGGAGGGCCCGAACACCGGGGAGCTGTTTTTT.

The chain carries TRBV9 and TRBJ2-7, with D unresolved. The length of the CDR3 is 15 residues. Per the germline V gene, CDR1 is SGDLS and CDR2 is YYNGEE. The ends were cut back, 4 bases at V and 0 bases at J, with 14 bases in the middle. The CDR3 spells CASSLQADLSYEQYF. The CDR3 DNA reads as TGTGCCAGCAGCCTCCAGGCGGACCTCTCCTACGAGCAGTACTTC. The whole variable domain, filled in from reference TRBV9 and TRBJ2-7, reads DSGVTQTPKHLITATGQRVTLRCSPRSGDLSVYWYQQSLDQGLQFLIQYYNGEERAKGNILERFSAQQFPDLHSELNLSSLELGDSALYFCASSLQADLSYEQYFGPGTRLTVT.

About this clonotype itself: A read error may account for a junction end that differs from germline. CDR3 protein: CARSLFSTAGNDQFF. The CDR3 DNA sequence: TGTGCCAGAAGCTTGTTCTCGACAGCGGGCAATGATCAGTTCTTC. This chain joins TRBV5-1 and TRBJ2-1; possibly TRBD2 for D (6 bases). The germline V gene encodes CDR1 SGHRS and CDR2 YFSETQ. This CDR3 comprises 15 residues.

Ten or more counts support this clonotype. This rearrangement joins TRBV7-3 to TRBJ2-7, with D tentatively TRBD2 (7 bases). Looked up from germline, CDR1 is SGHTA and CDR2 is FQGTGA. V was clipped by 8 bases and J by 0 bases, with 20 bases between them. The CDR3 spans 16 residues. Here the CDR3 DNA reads TGTGCCAGCGATCCAGGGGCAGCGGGGATCTCCTACGAGCAGTACTTC. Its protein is CASDPGAAGISYEQYF.

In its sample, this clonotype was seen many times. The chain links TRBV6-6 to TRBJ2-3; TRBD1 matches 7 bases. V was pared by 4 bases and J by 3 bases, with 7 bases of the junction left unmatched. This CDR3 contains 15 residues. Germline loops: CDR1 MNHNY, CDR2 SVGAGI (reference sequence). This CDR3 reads CASSSKGAWTDTQYF. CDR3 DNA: TGTGCCAGCAGTTCAAAGGGGGCGTGGACAGATACGCAGTATTTT.

CDR3 sequence: CASSPGGLVAPLHF. CDR3 nucleotide sequence: TGTGCCAGCAGCCCTGGGGGTCTAGTAGCACCCCTCCACTTT. This rearrangement joins TRBV5-5 to TRBJ1-6, with D tentatively TRBD1 (5 bases). Germline CDR1 reads SGHKS; CDR2 reads YYEKEE (reference sequence). V was trimmed by 4 bases and J by 11 bases, leaving 16 bases between them. The CDR3 spans 14 residues.

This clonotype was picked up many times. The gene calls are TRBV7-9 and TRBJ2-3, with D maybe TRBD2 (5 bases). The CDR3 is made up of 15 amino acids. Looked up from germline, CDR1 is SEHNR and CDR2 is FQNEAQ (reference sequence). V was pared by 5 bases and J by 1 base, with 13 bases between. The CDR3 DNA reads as TGTGCCAGCAGCGATGTGGGAGCGGGCACAGATACGCAGTATTTT. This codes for CASSDVGAGTDTQYF.

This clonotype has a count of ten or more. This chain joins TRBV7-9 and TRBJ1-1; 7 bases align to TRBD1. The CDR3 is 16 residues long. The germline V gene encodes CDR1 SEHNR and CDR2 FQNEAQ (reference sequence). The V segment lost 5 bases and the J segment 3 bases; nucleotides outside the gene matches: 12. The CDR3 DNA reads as TGTGCCAGCAGCCCGTTCTCCCAACAGGGGTACACTGAAGCTTTCTTT. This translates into CASSPFSQQGYTEAFF.

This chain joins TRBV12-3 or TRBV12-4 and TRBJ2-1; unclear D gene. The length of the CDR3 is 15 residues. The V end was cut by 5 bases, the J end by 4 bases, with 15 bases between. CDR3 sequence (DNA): TGTGCCAGCAGTGATTCCCCCGCGGTATACAATGAGCAGTTCTTC. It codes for CASSDSPAVYNEQFF.

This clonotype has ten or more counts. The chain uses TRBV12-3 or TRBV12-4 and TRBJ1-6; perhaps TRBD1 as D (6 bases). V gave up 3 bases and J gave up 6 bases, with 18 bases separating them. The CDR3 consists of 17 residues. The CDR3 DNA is TGTGCCAGCAGTTTTCCCCCCGCACAGGGCCTTAATTCACCCCTCCACTTT. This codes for CASSFPPAQGLNSPLHF.

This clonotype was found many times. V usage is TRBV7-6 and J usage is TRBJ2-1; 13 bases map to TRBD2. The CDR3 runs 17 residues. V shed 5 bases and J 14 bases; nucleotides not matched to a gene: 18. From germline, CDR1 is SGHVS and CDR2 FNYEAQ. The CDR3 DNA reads TGTGCCAGCAGCCCCGGACTAGCGGGAGTCGTAGTTGAAGTAGAGTTCTTC. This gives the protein CASSPGLAGVVVEVEFF.

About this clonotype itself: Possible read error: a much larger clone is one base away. CDR3 loop: CASSPEDSYEQYF. The CDR3 DNA is TGTGCCAGCAGCCCCGAGGACTCCTACGAGCAGTACTTC. The J gene is TRBJ2-7, the V gene TRBV7-9; D is undetermined. CDR3 length equals 13 residues. V was shortened by 5 bases and J by 0 bases, with 8 bases between the two germline ends. Germline lookup yields CDR1 SEHNR and CDR2 FQNEAQ (reference sequence).

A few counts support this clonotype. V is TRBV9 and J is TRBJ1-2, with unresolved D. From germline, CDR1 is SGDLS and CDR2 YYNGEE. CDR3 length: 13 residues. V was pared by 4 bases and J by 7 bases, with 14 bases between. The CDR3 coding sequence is TGTGCCAGCAGCAAAACGGGAGGGTTTGGCTACACCTTC. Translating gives CASSKTGGFGYTF. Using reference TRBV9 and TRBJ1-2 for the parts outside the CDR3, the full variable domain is DSGVTQTPKHLITATGQRVTLRCSPRSGDLSVYWYQQSLDQGLQFLIQYYNGEERAKGNILERFSAQQFPDLHSELNLSSLELGDSALYFCASSKTGGFGYTFGSGTRLTVV.

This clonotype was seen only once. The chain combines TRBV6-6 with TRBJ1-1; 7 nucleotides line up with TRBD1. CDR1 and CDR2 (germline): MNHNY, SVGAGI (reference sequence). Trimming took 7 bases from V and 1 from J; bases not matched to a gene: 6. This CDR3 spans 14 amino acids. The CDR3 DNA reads TGTGCCAGCACTAAGGACAGGAGGAACACTGAAGCTTTCTTT. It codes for CASTKDRRNTEAFF.

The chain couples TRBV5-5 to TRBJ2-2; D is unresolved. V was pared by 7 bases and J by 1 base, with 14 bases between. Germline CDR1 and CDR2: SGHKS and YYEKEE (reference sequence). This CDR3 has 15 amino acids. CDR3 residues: CASQFFRENTGELFF. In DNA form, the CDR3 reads TGTGCCAGCCAATTTTTTAGGGAGAACACCGGGGAGCTGTTTTTT.

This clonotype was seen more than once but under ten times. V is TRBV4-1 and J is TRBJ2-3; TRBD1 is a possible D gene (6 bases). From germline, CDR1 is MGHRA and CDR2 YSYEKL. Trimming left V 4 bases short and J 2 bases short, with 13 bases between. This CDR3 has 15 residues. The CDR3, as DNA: TGCGCCAGCAGCCTCGGCAGGGGCGACACAGATACGCAGTATTTT. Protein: CASSLGRGDTDTQYF.

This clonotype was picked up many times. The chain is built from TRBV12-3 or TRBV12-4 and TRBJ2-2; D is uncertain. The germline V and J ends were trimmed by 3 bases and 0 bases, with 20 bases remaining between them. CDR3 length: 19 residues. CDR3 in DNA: TGTGCCAGCAGTTTGCCAGAGTCAGCAAGCCTTCCGAACACCGGGGAGCTGTTTTTT. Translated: CASSLPESASLPNTGELFF.

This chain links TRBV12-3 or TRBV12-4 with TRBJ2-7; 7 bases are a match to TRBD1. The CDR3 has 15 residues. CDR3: CYSSRDSLQNYEQYF. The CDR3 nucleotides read TGTTATAGCAGTCGGGACAGCCTTCAAAACTACGAGCAGTACTTC.

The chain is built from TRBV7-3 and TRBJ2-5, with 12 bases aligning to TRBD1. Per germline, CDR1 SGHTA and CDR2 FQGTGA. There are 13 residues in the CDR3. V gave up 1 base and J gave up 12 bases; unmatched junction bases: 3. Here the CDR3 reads CASSLIGTGGKYF. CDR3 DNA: TGTGCCAGCAGCTTAATAGGGACAGGGGGCAAGTACTTC.

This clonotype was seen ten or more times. In nucleotides, the CDR3 is TGCGCCAGCAGCCAAGACTCAGTGAACACTGAAGCTTTCTTT. This gives the protein CASSQDSVNTEAFF. The chain links TRBV4-1 to TRBJ1-1; D is uncertain. V lost 0 bases and J 0 bases, leaving 5 bases between the germline ends. CDR3 length equals 14 residues. Germline V gene lookup returns CDR1 MGHRA and CDR2 YSYEKL.

Here the CDR3 reads CASSPPDRVVEAFF. CDR3 DNA sequence: TGTGCCAGCAGCCCCCCGGACAGGGTCGTTGAAGCTTTCTTT. The rearrangement joins TRBV9 to TRBJ1-1, with TRBD1 identical over 8 bases. Germline-derived CDR1 and CDR2 are SGDLS and YYNGEE. The CDR3 covers 14 residues. V shed 4 bases, J shed 7 bases, and the junction held 9 bases outside the gene matches.

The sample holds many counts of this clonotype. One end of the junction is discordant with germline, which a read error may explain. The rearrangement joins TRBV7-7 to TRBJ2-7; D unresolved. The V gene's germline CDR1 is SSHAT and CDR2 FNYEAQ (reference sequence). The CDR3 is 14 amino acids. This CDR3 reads CASSPSPSSYEQYF. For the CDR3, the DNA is TGTGCTAGCAGCCCCAGCCCAAGCTCCTACGAGCAGTACTTC.

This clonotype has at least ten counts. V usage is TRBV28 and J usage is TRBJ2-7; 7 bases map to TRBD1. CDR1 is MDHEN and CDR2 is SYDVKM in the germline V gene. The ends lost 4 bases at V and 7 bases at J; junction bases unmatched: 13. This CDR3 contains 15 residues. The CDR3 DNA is TGTGCCAGCAGTTCCCCTCTGGGACAGCTGAGGGAGCAGTACTTC. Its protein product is CASSSPLGQLREQYF.

DNA of the CDR3: TGTGCCAGCAGCCCAGACGGGCGGGCCGCGAACACCGGGGAGCTGTTTTTT. It specifies CASSPDGRAANTGELFF. V and J are TRBV7-9 and TRBJ2-2; D is possibly TRBD2 (5 bases). Trimming took off 5 bases at V and 0 bases at J, with 16 bases between the two ends. This CDR3 has 17 amino acids. In germline, CDR1 is SEHNR, CDR2 FQNEAQ (reference sequence). Full variable domain (outside the CDR3, taken from reference TRBV7-9 and TRBJ2-2): DTGVSQNPRHKITKRGQNVTFRCDPISEHNRLYWYRQTLGQGPEFLTYFQNEAQLEKSRLLSDRFSAERPKGSFSTLEIQRTEQGDSAMYLCASSPDGRAANTGELFFGEGSRLTVL.

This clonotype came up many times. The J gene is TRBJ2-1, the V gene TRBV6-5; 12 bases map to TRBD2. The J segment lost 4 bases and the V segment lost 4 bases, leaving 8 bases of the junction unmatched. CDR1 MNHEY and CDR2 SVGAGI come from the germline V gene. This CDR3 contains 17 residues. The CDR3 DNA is TGTGCCAGCAGTTTAAGACTAGCGGGGGCGCGTTACAATGAGCAGTTCTTC. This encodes CASSLRLAGARYNEQFF.

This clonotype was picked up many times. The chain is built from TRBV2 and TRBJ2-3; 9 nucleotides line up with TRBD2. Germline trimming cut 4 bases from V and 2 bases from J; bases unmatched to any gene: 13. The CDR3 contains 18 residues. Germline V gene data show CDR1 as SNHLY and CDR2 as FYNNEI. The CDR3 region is CASSARLAGSAITDTQYF. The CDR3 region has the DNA TGTGCCAGCAGTGCTCGGCTAGCGGGGTCCGCGATCACAGATACGCAGTATTTT.